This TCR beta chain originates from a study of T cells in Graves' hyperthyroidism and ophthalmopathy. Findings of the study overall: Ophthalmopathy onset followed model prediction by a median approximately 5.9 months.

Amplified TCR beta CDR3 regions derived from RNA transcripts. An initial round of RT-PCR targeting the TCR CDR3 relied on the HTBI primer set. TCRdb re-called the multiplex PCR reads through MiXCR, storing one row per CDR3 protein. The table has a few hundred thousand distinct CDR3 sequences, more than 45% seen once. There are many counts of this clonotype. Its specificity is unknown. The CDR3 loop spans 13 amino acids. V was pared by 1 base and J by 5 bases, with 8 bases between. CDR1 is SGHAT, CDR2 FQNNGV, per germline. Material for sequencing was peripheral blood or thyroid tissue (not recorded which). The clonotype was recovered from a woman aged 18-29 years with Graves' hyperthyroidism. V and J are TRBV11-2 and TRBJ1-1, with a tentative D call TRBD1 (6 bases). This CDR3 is CASSLAGTTEAFF. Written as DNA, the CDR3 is TGTGCCAGCAGCTTAGCAGGGACAACTGAAGCTTTCTTT.